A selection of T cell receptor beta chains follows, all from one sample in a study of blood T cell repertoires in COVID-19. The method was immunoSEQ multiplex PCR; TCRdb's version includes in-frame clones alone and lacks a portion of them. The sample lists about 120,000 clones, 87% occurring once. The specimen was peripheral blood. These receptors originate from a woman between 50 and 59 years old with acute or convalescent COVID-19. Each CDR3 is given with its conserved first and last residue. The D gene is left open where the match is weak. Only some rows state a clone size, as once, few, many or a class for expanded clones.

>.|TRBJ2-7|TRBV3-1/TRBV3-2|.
CASSQGRVYEQYF
TGTGCCAGCAGCCAAGGCAGGGTCTACGAGCAGTACTTC
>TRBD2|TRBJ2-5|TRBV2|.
CASSMIGGETQYF
TGTGCCAGCAGTATGATCGGGGGGGAGACCCAGTACTTC
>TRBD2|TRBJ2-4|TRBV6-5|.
CASTPGREEKNIQYF
TGTGCCAGCACCCCGGGGAGGGAGGAAAAAAACATTCAGTACTTC
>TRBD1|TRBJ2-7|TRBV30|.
CAWSGQRTGVEQYF
TGTGCCTGGAGTGGACAACGGACAGGGGTTGAGCAGTACTTC
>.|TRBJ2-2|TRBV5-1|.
CASSLRMNTGELFF
TGCGCCAGCAGCTTGCGTATGAACACCGGGGAGCTGTTTTTT
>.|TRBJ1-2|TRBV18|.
CASSPTQGSAGYTF
TGTGCCAGCTCACCAACTCAGGGTTCCGCTGGCTACACCTTC
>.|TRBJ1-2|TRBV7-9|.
CASSLDPQLYGYTF
TGTGCCAGCAGCTTAGATCCACAGCTCTATGGCTACACCTTC
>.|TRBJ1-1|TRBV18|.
CASSPIGRGTEAFF
TGTGCCAGCTCACCTATCGGGCGGGGCACTGAAGCTTTCTTT
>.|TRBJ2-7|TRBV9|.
CASSMLAETYEQYF
TGTGCCAGCAGCATGTTAGCGGAGACCTACGAGCAGTACTTC
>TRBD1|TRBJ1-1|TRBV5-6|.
CASSPDRENEAFF
TGTGCCAGCAGTCCCGACAGGGAAAATGAAGCTTTCTTT
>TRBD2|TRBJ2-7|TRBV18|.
CASSPPAGGVYEQYF
TGTGCCAGCTCCCCCCCGGCGGGAGGGGTATACGAGCAGTACTTC
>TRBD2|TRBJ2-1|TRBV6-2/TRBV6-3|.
CASSYSGWNSGGKSSYNEQFF
TGTGCCAGCAGTTACTCGGGTTGGAATAGCGGGGGGAAGAGCTCCTACAATGAGCAGTTCTTC
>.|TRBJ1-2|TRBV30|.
CAWSQTGYYGYTF
TGTGCCTGGAGCCAAACAGGTTACTATGGCTACACCTTC
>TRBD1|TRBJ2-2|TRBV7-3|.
CASSLSPAGTGVIGELFF
TGTGCCAGCAGCTTATCCCCAGCCGGGACAGGGGTAATCGGGGAGCTGTTTTTT
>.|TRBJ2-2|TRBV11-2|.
CASSLGPSPGELFF
TGTGCCAGCAGCTTAGGGCCTAGCCCCGGGGAGCTGTTTTTT
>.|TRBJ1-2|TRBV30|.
CAWGSAETYGYTF
TGTGCCTGGGGTTCAGCGGAAACATATGGCTACACCTTC
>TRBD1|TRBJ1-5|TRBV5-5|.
CASSSEDRDSQPQHF
TGTGCCAGCAGCTCCGAGGACAGGGACAGTCAGCCCCAGCATTTT
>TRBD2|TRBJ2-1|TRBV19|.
CASRPLGLAGAGEQFF
TGTGCCAGTAGGCCACTGGGACTAGCGGGGGCGGGTGAGCAGTTCTTC
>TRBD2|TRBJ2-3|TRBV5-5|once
CASSHPGGVDTQYF
TGTGCCAGCAGTCACCCGGGGGGAGTAGATACGCAGTATTTT
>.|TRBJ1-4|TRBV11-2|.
CASSPIGGANEKLFF
TGTGCCAGCAGCCCTATAGGAGGAGCTAATGAAAAACTGTTTTTT
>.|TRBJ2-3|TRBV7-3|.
CASSLGPFPDTQYF
TGTGCCAGCAGCTTAGGGCCTTTTCCAGATACGCAGTATTTT
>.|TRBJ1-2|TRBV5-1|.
CASSLVGGNGYGYTF
TGCGCCAGCAGCTTGGTCGGGGGAAATGGATATGGCTACACCTTC
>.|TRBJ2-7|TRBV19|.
CASSIGTSEQYF
TGTGCCAGTAGTATAGGAACATCCGAGCAGTACTTC
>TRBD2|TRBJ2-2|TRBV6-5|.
CASSHGLATTGELFF
TGTGCCAGCAGCCACGGACTAGCGACCACCGGGGAGCTGTTTTTT
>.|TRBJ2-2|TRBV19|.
CASSGAGLYTGELFF
TGTGCCAGTAGTGGAGCAGGGCTCTACACCGGGGAGCTGTTTTTT
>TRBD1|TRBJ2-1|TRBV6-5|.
CASGQGALNEQFF
TGTGCCAGCGGGCAGGGGGCGCTGAATGAGCAGTTCTTC
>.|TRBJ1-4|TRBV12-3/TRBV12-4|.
CASSRGRGEKLFF
TGTGCCAGCAGTCGAGGGCGTGGTGAAAAACTGTTTTTT
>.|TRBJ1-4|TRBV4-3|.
CASSQDRGLSEKLFF
TGCGCCAGCAGCCAAGATAGGGGCCTTTCCGAAAAACTGTTTTTT
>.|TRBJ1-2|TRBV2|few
CASSQGINYGYTF
TGTGCCAGCTCGCAGGGGATTAACTATGGCTACACCTTC
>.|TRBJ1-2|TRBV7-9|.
CASSFLRSDRTYGYTF
TGTGCCAGCAGCTTCTTGAGGAGTGACAGGACTTATGGCTACACCTTC
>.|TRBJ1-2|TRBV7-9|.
CASSFGAPVGAFGYTF
TGTGCCAGCAGCTTTGGGGCGCCGGTGGGGGCTTTCGGCTACACCTTC
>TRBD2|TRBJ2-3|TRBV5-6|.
CASSSLAGASVDTQYF
TGTGCCAGCAGCTCGCTTGCGGGAGCCTCTGTGGATACGCAGTATTTT
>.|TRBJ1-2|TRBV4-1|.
CASSPGENYGYTF
TGCGCCAGCAGTCCAGGGGAAAACTATGGCTACACCTTC
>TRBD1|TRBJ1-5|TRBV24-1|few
CATSEGTGSNQPQHF
TGTGCCACCAGTGAAGGGACAGGAAGCAATCAGCCCCAGCATTTT
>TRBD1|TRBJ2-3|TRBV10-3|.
CAISGGTGGRTDTQYF
TGTGCCATCAGTGGGGGGACAGGGGGTCGCACAGATACGCAGTATTTT
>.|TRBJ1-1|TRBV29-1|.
CSVLRGTEAFF
TGCAGCGTTCTTAGGGGGACTGAAGCTTTCTTT
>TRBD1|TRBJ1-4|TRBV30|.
CAWSARQGEKLFF
TGTGCCTGGAGTGCCAGACAGGGGGAAAAACTGTTTTTT
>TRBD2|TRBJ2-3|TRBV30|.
CAWSVRTSGTDTQYF
TGTGCCTGGAGTGTACGGACTAGCGGCACAGATACGCAGTATTTT
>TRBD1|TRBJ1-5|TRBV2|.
CASRGQGAGQPQHF
TGTGCCAGCAGGGGACAGGGGGCGGGTCAGCCCCAGCATTTT
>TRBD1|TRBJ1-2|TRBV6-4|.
CASRGETGATAGYTF
TGTGCCAGCAGGGGGGAGACAGGGGCTACGGCTGGCTACACCTTC
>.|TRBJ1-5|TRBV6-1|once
CASSDPGNQPQHF
TGTGCCAGCAGTGATCCGGGCAATCAGCCCCAGCATTTT
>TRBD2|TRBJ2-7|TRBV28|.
CASSLTSGRYEQYF
TGTGCCAGCAGTTTGACTAGCGGGAGGTACGAGCAGTACTTC
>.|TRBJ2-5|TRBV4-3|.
CASSQGGAGARETQYF
TGCGCCAGCAGCCAAGGGGGGGCGGGGGCTAGAGAGACCCAGTACTTC
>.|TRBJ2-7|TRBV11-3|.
CASSLDDRGGYEQYF
TGTGCCAGCAGCTTAGATGACAGGGGAGGGTACGAGCAGTACTTC
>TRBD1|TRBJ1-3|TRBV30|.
CAWSNRQGADTIYF
TGTGCCTGGAGCAATAGACAGGGGGCGGACACCATATATTTT
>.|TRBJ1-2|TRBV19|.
CASSLALANYGYTF
TGTGCCAGTAGTCTTGCCCTAGCTAACTATGGCTACACCTTC
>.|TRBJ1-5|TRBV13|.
CASSLSGNQPQHF
TGTGCCAGCAGCTTAAGCGGCAATCAGCCCCAGCATTTT
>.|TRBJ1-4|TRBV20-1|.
CSATRGEKLFF
TGCAGTGCGACCAGAGGAGAAAAACTGTTTTTT
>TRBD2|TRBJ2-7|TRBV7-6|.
CASSLGASVGLGSGEQYF
TGTGCCAGCAGCTTAGGCGCGAGCGTGGGACTAGGGTCGGGCGAGCAGTACTTC
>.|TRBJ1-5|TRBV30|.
CAWKEGDQPQHF
TGTGCCTGGAAGGAAGGGGATCAGCCCCAGCATTTT
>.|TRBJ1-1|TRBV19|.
CASSAYQGSRNTEAFF
TGTGCCAGTAGTGCGTACCAGGGATCGCGCAACACTGAAGCTTTCTTT